This TCR beta chain was retrieved from a study of T cells after yellow fever vaccination. The wider study: Some fractions had low cell numbers, and these were prepared with SMART-Seq v4 Ultra Low Input.

The germline gives CDR1 MGHDK, CDR2 SYGVNS. The CDR3 runs to 15 residues. V dropped 4 bases and J dropped 1; count of bases not matched to a gene: 5. At least ten counts were recorded for this clonotype. TCRdb re-called the 5' RACE reads through MiXCR, storing one row per CDR3 protein. The sample comprises about 130,000 distinct CDR3 sequences, around 7.7% of which are singletons, and 2.5% rests with the top ten. The sequence was obtained from a man aged 18 to 29 who received the YFV17D yellow fever vaccine. This chain connects TRBV25-1 to TRBJ2-7; 9 positions agree with TRBD1. This sample comprised CD4+ T cells sorted from PBMCs, obtained 10 days after the first yellow fever vaccination. The CDR3 sequence is CASSGTGGRSYEQYF. The CDR3 DNA sequence: TGTGCCAGCAGTGGTACAGGGGGCAGGTCCTACGAGCAGTACTTC.